A selection of T cell receptor beta chains follows, all from one sample in a study of T-cell memory formation after mild COVID-19. Using its own MiXCR run on the 5' RACE reads, TCRdb lists one record per CDR3 protein. The sample carries 150,000 to 200,000 distinct CDR3 sequences, about 14% recorded once. The sequenced sample consisted of PBMCs or a T cell subset sorted from them (not recorded which). The receptors come from an adult woman who had mild COVID-19 (a few samples of this study predate the infection). Cell type and time point are not known. CDR3s include the opening cysteine and the closing phenylalanine or tryptophan. The order of the fields is clone size, D gene, J gene, V gene, CDR3 DNA, CDR3 protein. A D gene is named only where the DNA matches it firmly. Expanded clones get a size class; other rows say once, few or many, or leave the size out.

abundance: .
d_gene: TRBD1
j_gene: TRBJ1-1
v_gene: TRBV18
CDR3nt: TGTGCCAGCTCACCACGGACAGGGGCGGACACTGAAGCTTTCTTT
CDR3aa: CASSPRTGADTEAFF

abundance: .
d_gene: TRBD2
j_gene: TRBJ2-1
v_gene: TRBV12-3/TRBV12-4
CDR3nt: TGTGCCAGCAGTTTAGGGGCGGGGGTCAGCAATGAGCAGTTCTTC
CDR3aa: CASSLGAGVSNEQFF

abundance: many
d_gene: TRBD2
j_gene: TRBJ2-1
v_gene: TRBV4-3
CDR3nt: TGCGCCAGCAGCCAAGATAACGCTAGCGGGAGGGTAAATGAGCAGTTCTTC
CDR3aa: CASSQDNASGRVNEQFF

abundance: .
d_gene: .
j_gene: TRBJ1-6
v_gene: TRBV7-9
CDR3nt: TGTGCCAGCAGCTTGAAGGGGAATTCACCCCTCCACTTT
CDR3aa: CASSLKGNSPLHF

abundance: few
d_gene: .
j_gene: TRBJ1-1
v_gene: TRBV5-1
CDR3nt: TGCGCCAGCAGCTTGGTCCCGGGACCCCGATTGAACACTGAAGCTTTCTTT
CDR3aa: CASSLVPGPRLNTEAFF

abundance: .
d_gene: TRBD1
j_gene: TRBJ2-1
v_gene: TRBV5-5
CDR3nt: TGTGCCAGCAGTTCACCGGGACAGGGGGGGAGCGGTGAGCAGTTCTTC
CDR3aa: CASSSPGQGGSGEQFF

abundance: few
d_gene: TRBD2
j_gene: TRBJ2-7
v_gene: TRBV14
CDR3nt: TGTGCCAGCAGCTCTAGCGGGAGAGGTAACGAGCAGTACTTC
CDR3aa: CASSSSGRGNEQYF

abundance: .
d_gene: .
j_gene: TRBJ1-4
v_gene: TRBV7-2
CDR3nt: TGTGCCAGCAGCGCATGGGGGTACGCGAATGAAAAACTGTTTTTT
CDR3aa: CASSAWGYANEKLFF

abundance: many
d_gene: .
j_gene: TRBJ2-1
v_gene: TRBV12-3/TRBV12-4
CDR3nt: TGTGCCAGCAGTTTCCGCTCGATGTCCCAGTTCTTC
CDR3aa: CASSFRSMSQFF

abundance: few
d_gene: .
j_gene: TRBJ1-1
v_gene: TRBV6-5
CDR3nt: TGTGCCAGCAGTTACTCGATAACGAACACTGAAGCTTTCTTT
CDR3aa: CASSYSITNTEAFF

abundance: .
d_gene: .
j_gene: TRBJ1-1
v_gene: TRBV20-1
CDR3nt: TGCAGTGCTAGAGGTCGTCGGGGATACACTGAAGCTTTCTTT
CDR3aa: CSARGRRGYTEAFF

abundance: .
d_gene: TRBD1
j_gene: TRBJ1-6
v_gene: TRBV20-1
CDR3nt: TGCAGTGCTAGAGATGGGCCGGGGACAGGGGGGATTTCACCCCTCCACTTT
CDR3aa: CSARDGPGTGGISPLHF

abundance: many
d_gene: .
j_gene: TRBJ2-1
v_gene: TRBV6-5
CDR3nt: TGTGCCAGCCTAGGTCTTCGCAATGAGCAGTTCTTC
CDR3aa: CASLGLRNEQFF

abundance: .
d_gene: .
j_gene: TRBJ2-1
v_gene: TRBV29-1
CDR3nt: TGCAGCTCCGAGAGCGATACCTACAATGAGCAGTTCTTC
CDR3aa: CSSESDTYNEQFF

abundance: many
d_gene: TRBD1
j_gene: TRBJ2-5
v_gene: TRBV12-3/TRBV12-4
CDR3nt: TGTGCCAGCAGATCAACAGGGGAAAAGACCCAGTACTTC
CDR3aa: CASRSTGEKTQYF

abundance: .
d_gene: .
j_gene: TRBJ2-1
v_gene: TRBV2
CDR3nt: TGTGCCAGCAGTGACGGTTATTCCTACAATGAGCAGTTCTTC
CDR3aa: CASSDGYSYNEQFF

abundance: .
d_gene: .
j_gene: TRBJ2-5
v_gene: TRBV7-9
CDR3nt: TGTGCCAGCAGCTTAGTTGTCAGCTGGGAGACCCAGTACTTC
CDR3aa: CASSLVVSWETQYF

abundance: .
d_gene: .
j_gene: TRBJ2-1
v_gene: TRBV3-1
CDR3nt: TGTGCCAGCAGCAAGGGAGGACTCGGTGCGTTCTTC
CDR3aa: CASSKGGLGAFF

abundance: .
d_gene: TRBD2
j_gene: TRBJ2-1
v_gene: TRBV9
CDR3nt: TGTGCCAGCAGCGTAACTAGCGGCTCCTACAATGAGCAGTTCTTC
CDR3aa: CASSVTSGSYNEQFF

abundance: few
d_gene: .
j_gene: TRBJ2-1
v_gene: TRBV7-2
CDR3nt: TGTGCCAGCAGCCCGGACTGGATCTACAATGAGCAGTTCTTC
CDR3aa: CASSPDWIYNEQFF

abundance: .
d_gene: TRBD2
j_gene: TRBJ2-7
v_gene: TRBV5-1
CDR3nt: TGCGCCAGCAGCCCGAGCGGGAATACCTACGAGCAGTACTTC
CDR3aa: CASSPSGNTYEQYF

abundance: .
d_gene: TRBD2
j_gene: TRBJ2-1
v_gene: TRBV4-2
CDR3nt: TGTGCCAGCAGCCAAGGACTAGCGGGAGCATATGAGCAGTTCTTC
CDR3aa: CASSQGLAGAYEQFF

abundance: few
d_gene: TRBD1
j_gene: TRBJ1-2
v_gene: TRBV29-1
CDR3nt: TGCAGCGTTCTCAGGACAGGGAGCTATGGCTACACCTTC
CDR3aa: CSVLRTGSYGYTF

abundance: few
d_gene: .
j_gene: TRBJ2-3
v_gene: TRBV19
CDR3nt: TGTGCCTCTAGGTCGGATACGCAGTATTTT
CDR3aa: CASRSDTQYF

abundance: few
d_gene: TRBD1
j_gene: TRBJ2-7
v_gene: TRBV7-9
CDR3nt: TGTGCCAGCAGCTTTCGACAGGGTATTCCCTACGAGCAGTACTTC
CDR3aa: CASSFRQGIPYEQYF